The 14 T cell receptor beta chains reported below all come from one sample, sequenced in a study of beta chain features in type 1 diabetes. The entirety of the isolated RNA underwent reverse transcription, so expressed TCRB transcripts were sequenced. Some clones are missing from TCRdb's copy, which holds only in-frame ones; the method was immunoSEQ multiplex PCR. The data hold 150,000 to 200,000 clones, with approximately 9.9% observed a single time. Sequencing was carried out using central memory CD4+ T cells from blood. Receptor source: a woman in her late teens or twenties in good health.

The chain employs TRBV6-1 and TRBJ2-5; maybe TRBD2 (6 bases). V dropped 4 bases and J dropped 5 bases, with 11 bases sitting between them. Germline lookup yields CDR1 MNHNS and CDR2 SASEGT. The CDR3 contains 13 residues. CDR3 loop: CASSVGGMETQYF. The CDR3 region has the DNA TGTGCCAGCAGTGTTGGGGGGATGGAGACCCAGTACTTC.

This clone was detected a few times. V and J are TRBV5-6 and TRBJ2-5; D is possibly TRBD1 (7 bases). Germline V lookup: CDR1 SGHDT, CDR2 YYEEEE. The CDR3 extends over 14 amino acids. Deletions cut 1 base from V and 5 bases from J, with 12 bases between. The CDR3 DNA reads as TGTGCCAGCAGCTTGCAAGCAGGGGGGGAGACCCAGTACTTC. This codes for CASSLQAGGETQYF. Full variable domain (missing parts from reference TRBV5-6 and TRBJ2-5): DAGVTQSPTHLIKTRGQQVTLRCSPKSGHDTVSWYQQALGQGPQFIFQYYEEEERQRGNFPDRFSGHQFPNYSSELNVNALLLGDSALYLCASSLQAGGETQYFGPGTRLLVL.

A few counts support this clone. The rearrangement links TRBV11-2 to TRBJ1-1; the match to TRBD1 covers 9 bases. V lost 5 bases to trimming and J lost 4 bases; unmatched junction nucleotides: 5. CDR1 and CDR2 from the germline V gene are SGHAT and FQNNGV. This CDR3 is built from 14 residues. CDR3 sequence: CASSVETGGTEAFF. CDR3 nucleotides: TGTGCCAGCAGCGTCGAGACAGGGGGCACTGAAGCTTTCTTT.

V gene TRBV4-2 combines with J gene TRBJ2-3; possible D gene TRBD2, 7 bases. Germline V gives CDR1 LGHNA, CDR2 YNFKEQ. The CDR3 is 17 residues long. Trimming removed 0 bases from V and 7 bases from J, with 20 bases in between. In DNA form, the CDR3 reads TGTGCCAGCAGCCAAGAAAGGGGCCGGGGGGCAGGGAATACGCAGTATTTT. It specifies CASSQERGRGAGNTQYF.

This clone was observed a few times. The chain employs TRBV2 and TRBJ2-3; 8 nucleotides agree with TRBD1. The V and J ends lost 2 bases and 1 base, in that order; junction bases with no gene match: 11. The V gene's germline CDR1 is SNHLY and CDR2 FYNNEI. The CDR3 runs 18 residues. In DNA form, the CDR3 reads TGTGCCAGCAGTGAAAAGGGACAGGTCTGGGGTCGCACAGATACGCAGTATTTT. This encodes CASSEKGQVWGRTDTQYF.

This chain connects TRBV5-6 to TRBJ1-1, with 10 bases matching TRBD1. The CDR3 is made up of 14 amino acids. The germline CDR1 and CDR2 sequences are SGHDT and YYEEEE. Losses at the gene ends were 2 bases for V and 12 bases for J; bases not matched to a gene: 10. CDR3 in amino acids: CASSLLPTGGKTFF. DNA of the CDR3: TGTGCCAGCAGCTTACTACCGACAGGGGGCAAAACTTTCTTT.

This clone was picked up a small number of times. V usage is TRBV4-3 and J usage is TRBJ2-2, with 12 bases lining up with TRBD2. The germline CDR1 and CDR2 sequences are LGHNA and YSLEER. The CDR3 is 15 residues long. V dropped 4 bases and J dropped 6; count of bases not matched to a gene: 3. The CDR3 bases are TGCGCCAGCAGCCGTGCTAGCGGGGGGGCCGGGGAGCTGTTTTTT. Its protein is CASSRASGGAGELFF.

The genes are TRBV29-1 and TRBJ2-1, with a weak D call TRBD1 (5 bases). Between the trimmed V and J ends, which lost 6 bases and 5 bases, there was a span of 14 bases. CDR3 length: 13 amino acids. Germline assignment: CDR1 SQVTM and CDR2 ANQGSEA. The chain's CDR3 is CSVERTRHNEQFF. CDR3 sequence (DNA): TGCAGCGTGGAAAGGACAAGGCACAATGAGCAGTTCTTC.

The chain combines TRBV29-1 with TRBJ2-5; 10 positions match TRBD1. After removal of 7 bases from V and 2 bases from J, the junction contained 7 bases not matched to a gene. Germline CDR1 is SQVTM and CDR2 is ANQGSEA. The CDR3 has 14 amino acids. DNA for the CDR3: TGCAGCGCCAGGACAGGGGGTCCACAAGAGACCCAGTACTTC. As protein: CSARTGGPQETQYF. The full variable domain, completed using reference TRBV29-1 and TRBJ2-5, is SAVISQKPSRDICQRGTSLTIQCQVDSQVTMMFWYRQQPGQSLTLIATANQGSEATYESGFVIDKFPISRPNLTFSTLTVSNMSPEDSSIYLCSARTGGPQETQYFGPGTRLLVL.

This clone was counted only a few times. The chain combines TRBV11-2 with TRBJ2-4; 14 nucleotides line up with TRBD2. CDR1 is SGHAT, CDR2 FQNNGV, per germline. J lost 8 bases, V lost 6 bases, and 6 bases had no gene match. CDR3 length: 15 residues. CDR3: CASRLTSGGGYIQYF. CDR3 bases: TGTGCCAGCAGACTGACTAGCGGGGGGGGATACATTCAGTACTTC.

The chain couples TRBV11-3 to TRBJ2-5, with 7 bases fitting TRBD1. Germline-derived CDR1 and CDR2 are SGHNT and YENEEA. There are 14 residues in the CDR3. V dropped 2 bases and J dropped 4; count of bases not matched to a gene: 4. CDR3 region: CASSLSPGGETQYF. The CDR3 DNA follows: TGTGCCAGCAGCTTATCCCCAGGGGGAGAGACCCAGTACTTC.

This clone was found a few times. The genes are TRBV30 and TRBJ2-2; unclear D gene. Per the germline V gene, CDR1 is GTSNPN and CDR2 is SVGIG (reference sequence). The CDR3 has 11 amino acids. Trimming pared 1 base from V and 8 bases from J, leaving 5 bases between. The DNA of the CDR3 is TGTGCCTGGAGTGGAGTAGGGGAGCTGTTTTTT. Translated: CAWSGVGELFF.

This chain connects TRBV11-3 to TRBJ2-5; possibly TRBD1 for D (5 bases). Germline CDR1 SGHNT, CDR2 YENEEA. V lost 4 bases, J lost 3 bases, and 9 bases lay in between. The CDR3 runs to 13 residues. In nucleotides, the CDR3 is TGTGCCAGCAGCTCGCCAGGGAAAGAGACCCAGTACTTC. Translation: CASSSPGKETQYF.

This clone appeared a few times. V usage is TRBV5-1 and J usage is TRBJ2-1; D might be TRBD1 (5 bases). The CDR3 is 13 residues long. CDR1 is SGHRS and CDR2 is YFSETQ in the germline V gene. Trimming removed 0 bases at V and 7 bases at J, with 8 bases between. In nucleotides, the CDR3 is TGCGCCAGCAGCTTGGACAGGTTAAATGAGCAGTTCTTC. The encoded protein is CASSLDRLNEQFF. Together with reference TRBV5-1 and TRBJ2-1, the CDR3 gives the full variable domain: KAGVTQTPRYLIKTRGQQVTLSCSPISGHRSVSWYQQTPGQGLQFLFEYFSETQRNKGNFPGRFSGRQFSNSRSEMNVSTLELGDSALYLCASSLDRLNEQFFGPGTRLTVL.